The 5 T cell receptor beta chains below come from one sample, sequenced in a study of shared clonotypes between healthy human individuals. Sequenced by immunoSEQ multiplex PCR; TCRdb stores in-frame clones only, minus some. The sample carries more than 1,200,000 clones, about 98.5% recorded once. Input material: naive CD4+ T cells sorted from blood. Subset indicated: CD45RA+ positively selected. The receptor set was obtained from a man younger than 40 in good health.

The chain recombines TRBV18 with TRBJ2-3; 8 bases are a match to TRBD1. The germline gives CDR1 KGHSH, CDR2 LQKENI. The V segment lost 6 bases and the J segment 4 bases; nucleotides outside the gene matches: 9. The CDR3 is 15 residues long. This chain's CDR3 is CASSGQQGDADTQYF. The CDR3 bases are TGTGCCAGCTCCGGGCAACAGGGGGACGCAGATACGCAGTATTTT.

Details on this clone: Additional DNA sequences in this sample encode the identical CDR3. V usage is TRBV2 and J usage is TRBJ2-7; TRBD1 matches 11 bases. After removal of 6 bases from V and 7 bases from J, the junction contained 2 bases not matched to a gene. This CDR3 is built from 12 residues. Germline values: CDR1 SNHLY, CDR2 FYNNEI. The CDR3 loop reads CASRDRGPEQYF. CDR3 nucleotide sequence: TGTGCCAGCAGGGACAGGGGGCCTGAGCAGTACTTC.

CDR3: CATSKRGPGNTEAFF. Written as DNA, the CDR3 is TGTGCCACCAGCAAGCGGGGGCCAGGGAACACTGAAGCTTTCTTT. The V gene is TRBV15, the J gene TRBJ1-1, with a possible D match to TRBD1 (6 bases). This CDR3 comprises 15 residues. The germline CDR1 and CDR2 sequences are LNHNV and YYDKDF (reference sequence). Trimming left V 4 bases short and J 1 base short, with 13 bases between.

The chain recombines TRBV27 with TRBJ1-1; D is uncertain. Trimming took off 5 bases at V and 4 bases at J, with 14 bases between the two ends. Germline CDR1 and CDR2: MNHEY and SMNVEV (reference sequence). The length of the CDR3 is 14 residues. The CDR3 nucleotides are TGTGCCAGCAGTCCTACTCCGGGTCCCACTGAAGCTTTCTTT. Its translation: CASSPTPGPTEAFF.

The chain is built from TRBV14 and TRBJ2-7, with 10 nucleotides matching TRBD1. Germline V gene data show CDR1 as SGHDN and CDR2 as FVKESK. V dropped 1 base and J dropped 3; count of bases not matched to a gene: 9. CDR3 length equals 17 residues. In DNA form, the CDR3 reads TGTGCCAGCAGCCAAGGGGTCGACAGGGGGCTGGTCTACGAGCAGTACTTC. Translated: CASSQGVDRGLVYEQYF.